This passage covers 28 T cell receptor beta chains from one sample sequenced in a study of T cells in women clearing cervical HPV infection. The repertoire was sequenced with immunoSEQ multiplex PCR; TCRdb's copy has only in-frame clones and lacks some. This table lists 49,000 or so clones. The sample consisted of blood buffy coat. These receptors originate from a woman aged 18-70 years with a cervical HPV16 infection that either progressed to CIN3+ or cleared (not recorded which).

Partial CDR3 DNA: TGTGCCAGCAGCTGGGGAGGGGTCGGGGAGACC. Amino acid sequence: CASSWGGVGET. The full-length CDR3 reads as CASSWGGVGETQYF. V usage is TRBV11-1 and J usage is TRBJ2-5; 7 bases are a match to TRBD2. The read ends 3 residues before the CDR3 terminus; that terminus is restored from the germline J gene. After removal of 4 bases from V and 5 bases from J, the junction contained 7 bases not matched to a gene. Germline V lookup: CDR1 SGHAT, CDR2 FQDESV (reference sequence). CDR3 size: 14 residues.

A remark on this clone: Read data end 3 residues before the CDR3 end; the end is taken from the germline J gene. The gene calls are TRBV5-3 and TRBJ2-1; D possibly corresponds to TRBD1 (6 bases). TRBV5-3 is an ORF for which the function is uncertain. The CDR3 runs 16 residues. V gave up 0 bases and J gave up 7 bases, with 17 bases separating them. The sequenced CDR3 bases are TGTGCCAGAAGCTTGGCCGCCACGACGAGGGGGAATGAG. It translates to CARSLAATTRGNE. The whole CDR3 sequence reads CARSLAATTRGNEQFF.

For this clone: Read sequence stops 3 residues before the CDR3 end, and the germline J gene provides the missing end. The chain combines TRBV7-2 with TRBJ1-2, with D possibly being TRBD1 (5 bases). Per germline, CDR1 SGHTA and CDR2 FQGNSA. The germline V and J ends were trimmed by 4 bases and 5 bases, with 11 bases remaining between them. The CDR3 spans 13 residues. The CDR3 bases that were read are TGTGCCAGCAGCTCCATTAGACAGTATGGC. Protein sequence: CASSSIRQYG. The whole CDR3 protein is CASSSIRQYGYTF.

The part of the CDR3 DNA that was read is TGTGCCAGCAGCTTCCCGTTTCCTCAAGAGACC. Translating it yields CASSFPFPQET. The full CDR3 protein reads CASSFPFPQETQYF. The chain is built from TRBV7-9 and TRBJ2-5; D is unclear. The CDR3 end falls 3 residues outside the read, so it is completed with the germline J gene. CDR1 and CDR2 (germline): SEHNR, FQNEAQ (reference sequence). The V end was cut by 3 bases, the J end by 2 bases, with 10 bases between. The CDR3 is 14 residues long.

About this clone itself: The CDR3 goes on 3 residues after the read ends, and that part is filled in from the germline J gene. V and J are TRBV28 and TRBJ2-7; D is uncertain. From germline, CDR1 is MDHEN and CDR2 SYDVKM. Trimming left V 2 bases short and J 1 base short, with 3 bases between. This CDR3 comprises 12 residues. Partial CDR3 DNA: TGTGCCAGCAGTTTACTGTCCTACGAG. Translated: CASSLLSYE. The whole CDR3 reads CASSLLSYEQYF.

Remarks on this clone: The sequenced fragment ends 3 residues before the CDR3 boundary, so the rest is inferred from the germline J gene. The V call is TRBV30, the J call TRBJ1-1; D call uncertain. Trimming left V 2 bases short and J 5 bases short, with 15 bases between. CDR3 size: 14 residues. CDR1 and CDR2 from the germline V gene are GTSNPN and SVGIG (reference sequence). The part of the CDR3 DNA that was read is TGTGCCTGGAGTCTAGGAATTAGATCTACTGAA. It translates to CAWSLGIRSTE. The whole CDR3 region reads CAWSLGIRSTEAFF.

CDR3 bases read: TGTGCCAGCAGTGAATGGTTAAGTGGGCAGATAAATCAGCCC. Its protein product is CASSEWLSGQINQP. The whole CDR3 region reads CASSEWLSGQINQPQHF. The chain carries TRBV6-1 and TRBJ1-5; D is ambiguous. Read data end 3 residues before the CDR3 end; the end is taken from the germline J gene. Germline CDR1 is MNHNS and CDR2 is SASEGT. V shed 2 bases and J shed 4 bases, with 18 bases lying between them. This CDR3 is built from 17 residues.

Concerning this clone: The CDR3 is cut off 3 residues early in the read; its end comes from the germline J gene. The chain combines TRBV5-4 with TRBJ2-1; D uncertain. V lost 3 bases, J lost 9 bases, and 10 bases lay in between. The CDR3 is made up of 12 amino acids. Germline V CDR1 and CDR2: SGHNT, YYREEE (reference sequence). Here the CDR3 reads CASSSFSREQFF. Incomplete CDR3 DNA: TGTGCCAGCAGCTCCTTCTCCCGTGAG.

Comment on this clone: The read ends 3 residues before the CDR3 terminus; that terminus is restored from the germline J gene. This chain links TRBV13 with TRBJ2-1; 11 bases agree with TRBD2. Germline V gene sequence: CDR1 PRHDT, CDR2 FYEKMQ (reference sequence). CDR3 length equals 16 residues. After removal of 1 base from V and 8 bases from J, the junction contained 7 bases not matched to a gene. Partial CDR3 DNA: TGTGCCAGCAGCTTAGTAACTAGCGGGAGTCTGGATGAG. Protein: CASSLVTSGSLDE. The CDR3, in full, reads CASSLVTSGSLDEQFF.

Details on this clone: The read ends 3 residues before the CDR3 terminus; that terminus is restored from the germline J gene. The V and J genes are TRBV18 and TRBJ1-1, with D hard to call. This CDR3 has 13 amino acids. CDR1 is KGHSH, CDR2 LQKENI, per germline. The CDR3 loop is CASSPPSRAEAFF. The sequenced part of the CDR3 DNA is TGTGCCAGCTCACCACCGTCAAGGGCGGAA.

Of note for this clone: The read gets to within 3 residues of the CDR3 end, and the germline J gene fills in the rest. The gene calls are TRBV7-3 and TRBJ2-2; weak D call: TRBD2 (6 bases). Germline V gene lookup returns CDR1 SGHTA and CDR2 FQGTGA. This CDR3 spans 15 amino acids. Trimming took 5 bases from V and 2 from J, leaving 12 bases between them. The chain's CDR3 is CASSPWDSNTGELFF. CDR3 DNA, as far as it was read: TGTGCCAGCAGCCCGTGGGACTCCAACACCGGGGAG.

Of note for this clone: The DNA ends 3 residues before the CDR3 does, and the rest of the CDR3 is filled in from the germline J gene. V gene TRBV5-1 combines with J gene TRBJ2-3; D unresolved. The V gene's germline CDR1 is SGHRS and CDR2 YFSETQ. The CDR3 length is 16 residues. The V gene lost 0 bases and the J gene lost 1 base, with 12 bases spanning the gap. This CDR3 reads CASSLVVISGTDTQYF. The sequenced CDR3 bases are TGCGCCAGCAGCTTGGTAGTAATTTCTGGCACAGATACG.

As for this clone: Sequencing ends 3 residues short of the CDR3 end; the germline J gene provides the rest. This chain joins TRBV2 and TRBJ2-1; 14 bases agree with TRBD2. The CDR3 loop spans 17 amino acids. Trimming at V came to 5 bases and at J to 8 bases, leaving 11 bases not matched to a gene. Per the germline V gene, CDR1 is SNHLY and CDR2 is FYNNEI. CDR3 bases read: TGTGCCAGCAGTTTATACCCGACTAGCGGGGGGGCGTATGAG. This gives the protein CASSLYPTSGGAYE. The entire CDR3 is CASSLYPTSGGAYEQFF.

As regards this clone: The read ends 3 residues shy of where the CDR3 ends; the end is completed using the germline J gene. The gene calls are TRBV30 and TRBJ1-4; D call uncertain. Between the trimmed V and J ends, which lost 0 bases and 3 bases, there was a span of 14 bases. CDR1 is GTSNPN and CDR2 is SVGIG in the germline V gene (reference sequence). The CDR3 spans 16 residues. CDR3 region: CAWSVRPGIPNEKLFF. CDR3 DNA, as far as it was read: TGTGCCTGGAGTGTCCGACCGGGTATACCTAATGAAAAA.

Of note for this clone: The observed sequence ends 3 residues before the CDR3 terminus, with the missing tail filled in from the germline J gene. The chain links TRBV6-2 or TRBV6-3 to TRBJ1-2; D is ambiguous. Germline assignment: CDR1 MNHEY and CDR2 SVGEGT. This CDR3 contains 16 residues. Incomplete CDR3 DNA: TGTGCCAGCAGCGATAGAGGTTTTGGGTCGGTCGGGGGC. It is translated as CASSDRGFGSVGG. The entire CDR3 protein is CASSDRGFGSVGGYTF.

Points on this clone: The sequenced fragment ends 3 residues before the CDR3 boundary, so the rest is inferred from the germline J gene. The chain employs TRBV28 and TRBJ1-5; tentative D call: TRBD1 (6 bases). The V and J ends lost 3 bases and 7 bases respectively, with 13 bases between them. In germline, CDR1 is MDHEN, CDR2 SYDVKM. The CDR3 is 14 residues long. The part of the CDR3 DNA that was read is TGTGCCAGCAGTTTGTGGGCGGACAGCCAGCCC. The encoded protein is CASSLWADSQP. The full CDR3 protein reads CASSLWADSQPQHF. The whole variable domain, remainder taken from reference TRBV28 and TRBJ1-5, is DVKVTQSSRYLVKRTGEKVFLECVQDMDHENMFWYRQDPGLGLRLIYFSYDVKMKEKGDIPEGYSVSREKKERFSLILESASTNQTSMYLCASSLWADSQPQHFGDGTRLSIL.

Notes on this clone: The read stops 3 residues short of the end of the CDR3; the missing end is completed from the germline J gene. The rearrangement links TRBV19 to TRBJ1-5, with 8 bases identical to TRBD1. The trim removed 0 bases at V and 5 bases at J, leaving 12 bases unmatched. Germline CDR1 and CDR2: LNHDA and SQIVND (reference sequence). The CDR3 length is 18 residues. Partial CDR3 DNA: TGTGCCAGTAGTATAGATCTAATGGCAGGGGGCTTGCATCAGCCC. Its translation is CASSIDLMAGGLHQP. In full, the CDR3 reads CASSIDLMAGGLHQPQHF.

About this clone: The read terminates 3 residues before the CDR3 end, so the remaining end is supplied by the germline J gene. The rearrangement joins TRBV19 to TRBJ2-2; maybe TRBD2 (7 bases). Germline CDR1 is LNHDA and CDR2 is SQIVND (reference sequence). The CDR3 totals 17 residues. CDR3 residues: CASSIGGPASGANVLFF. The sequenced part of the CDR3 DNA is TGTGCCAGTAGTATCGGGGGGCCAGCATCGGGGGCCAACGTG.

Regarding this clone: The DNA ends 3 residues before the CDR3 does, and the rest of the CDR3 is filled in from the germline J gene. This chain uses TRBV20-1 with TRBJ2-7; maybe TRBD2 (5 bases). Germline CDR1 and CDR2: DFQATT and SNEGSKA (reference sequence). With 6 bases removed from V and 3 bases from J, the gap between germline ends came to 27 bases. CDR3 length equals 17 residues. The CDR3 spells CSARPFGLALINYEQYF. The DNA read from the CDR3 is TGCAGTGCCCGCCCATTTGGGCTAGCCTTGATAAACTACGAG.

A remark on this clone: The CDR3 is cut off 3 residues early in the read; its end comes from the germline J gene. The chain uses TRBV7-9 and TRBJ1-1; D is unresolved. V lost 4 bases and J 3 bases, leaving 9 bases between the germline ends. CDR1 is SEHNR, CDR2 FQNEAQ, per germline (reference sequence). The CDR3 contains 13 residues. The DNA read from the CDR3 is TGTGCCAGCAGCTCGCGTTATTACACTGAA. It translates to CASSSRYYTE. The complete CDR3 reads CASSSRYYTEAFF.

Concerning this clone: The CDR3 is cut off 3 residues early in the read; its end comes from the germline J gene. The rearrangement uses TRBV7-3 and TRBJ1-1, with 8 bases aligning to TRBD1. The CDR3 length is 12 residues. CDR1 and CDR2 from the germline V gene are SGHTA and FQGTGA. The CDR3 region is CASSRGQGEAFF. The CDR3 DNA, read in part, is TGTGCCAGCAGCCGTGGACAGGGAGAA.

Notes on this clone: The read terminates 3 residues ahead of where the CDR3 ends, so the germline J gene completes it. The chain has TRBV7-9 and TRBJ1-2; D unresolved. The CDR3 consists of 15 residues. The germline CDR1 and CDR2 sequences are SEHNR and FQNEAQ (reference sequence). Trimming stripped 1 base from V and 0 bases from J, with 9 bases between. This CDR3 reads CASSLGGRANYGYTF. Incomplete CDR3 DNA: TGTGCCAGCAGCTTAGGCGGTCGAGCTAACTATGGC.

As for this clone: The read finishes 3 residues shy of the CDR3 end, and the germline J gene is used to complete it. The chain links TRBV5-1 to TRBJ2-7; no definite D call. The germline V and J ends were trimmed by 5 bases and 4 bases, with 16 bases remaining between them. The germline gives CDR1 SGHRS, CDR2 YFSETQ. The CDR3 has 14 amino acids. CDR3 sequence: CASRAGFTEYEQYF. Partial CDR3 DNA: TGCGCCAGCAGGGCTGGATTTACAGAATACGAG.

Note on this clone: From the germline J gene comes the end of the CDR3, since the read stops 3 residues before it. This sequence joins TRBV5-1 and TRBJ2-7; TRBD1 matches 7 bases. V shed 0 bases, J shed 2 bases, and the junction held 5 bases outside the gene matches. Germline CDR1 SGHRS, CDR2 YFSETQ. This CDR3 is 15 amino acids long. The sequenced CDR3 bases are TGCGCCAGCAGCTTGGCAGGGGGTTCGACCTACGAG. It codes for CASSLAGGSTYE. The full CDR3 protein is CASSLAGGSTYEQYF.

Remarks on this clone: The read falls 3 residues short of the CDR3 end, and the missing part is taken from the germline J gene. The J gene is TRBJ2-5, the V gene TRBV7-6; D may be TRBD1 (6 bases). The CDR3 has 13 residues. Looked up from germline, CDR1 is SGHVS and CDR2 is FNYEAQ. V was cut by 5 bases and J by 5 bases, with 12 bases left in between. This CDR3 reads CASSTRGWETQYF. The covered CDR3 bases are TGTGCCAGCAGCACCAGGGGTTGGGAGACC.

Notes on this clone: The read gets to within 3 residues of the CDR3 end, and the germline J gene fills in the rest. The rearrangement links TRBV7-3 to TRBJ2-1, with 10 bases lining up with TRBD2. Germline trimming cut 4 bases from V and 4 bases from J; bases unmatched to any gene: 10. The length of the CDR3 is 17 residues. Germline CDR1 and CDR2: SGHTA and FQGTGA. CDR3 DNA, as far as it was read: TGTGCCAGCAGCTCACGACCTCTAGCGGGAGATTACAATGAG. It encodes CASSSRPLAGDYNE. The CDR3 reads in full as CASSSRPLAGDYNEQFF.

Turning to this clone: The CDR3 extends 3 residues past the end of the read, so its final part is completed from the germline J gene. This sequence joins TRBV7-3 and TRBJ1-2; 8 nucleotides agree with TRBD1. Germline CDR1 SGHTA, CDR2 FQGTGA. This CDR3 is built from 15 residues. The ends lost 0 bases at V and 7 bases at J; junction bases unmatched: 7. The CDR3 is CASSLTAGGWFGYTF. The CDR3 DNA, read in part, is TGTGCCAGCAGCTTAACGGCAGGGGGCTGGTTTGGC.

With regard to this clone: The CDR3 is cut off 3 residues early in the read; its end comes from the germline J gene. V gene TRBV20-1 combines with J gene TRBJ2-3; D unresolved. From germline, CDR1 is DFQATT and CDR2 SNEGSKA (reference sequence). The CDR3 has 13 amino acids. With 3 bases removed from V and 2 bases from J, the gap between germline ends came to 9 bases. The CDR3 region is CSASKGTTDTQYF. The sequenced part of the CDR3 DNA is TGCAGTGCTAGCAAGGGTACCACAGATACG.